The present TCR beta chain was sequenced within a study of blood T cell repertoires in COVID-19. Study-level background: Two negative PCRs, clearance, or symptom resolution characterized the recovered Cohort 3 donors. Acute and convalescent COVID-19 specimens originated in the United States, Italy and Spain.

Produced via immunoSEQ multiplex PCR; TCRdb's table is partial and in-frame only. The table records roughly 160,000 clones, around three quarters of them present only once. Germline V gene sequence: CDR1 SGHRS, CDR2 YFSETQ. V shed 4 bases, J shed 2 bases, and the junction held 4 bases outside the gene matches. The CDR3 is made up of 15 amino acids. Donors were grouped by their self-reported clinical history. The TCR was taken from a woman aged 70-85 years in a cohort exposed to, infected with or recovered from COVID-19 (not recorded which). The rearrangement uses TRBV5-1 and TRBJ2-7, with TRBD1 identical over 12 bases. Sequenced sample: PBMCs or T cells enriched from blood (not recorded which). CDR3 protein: CASSLGQGATYEQYF. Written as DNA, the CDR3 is TGCGCCAGCAGCCTGGGACAGGGGGCCACCTACGAGCAGTACTTC.